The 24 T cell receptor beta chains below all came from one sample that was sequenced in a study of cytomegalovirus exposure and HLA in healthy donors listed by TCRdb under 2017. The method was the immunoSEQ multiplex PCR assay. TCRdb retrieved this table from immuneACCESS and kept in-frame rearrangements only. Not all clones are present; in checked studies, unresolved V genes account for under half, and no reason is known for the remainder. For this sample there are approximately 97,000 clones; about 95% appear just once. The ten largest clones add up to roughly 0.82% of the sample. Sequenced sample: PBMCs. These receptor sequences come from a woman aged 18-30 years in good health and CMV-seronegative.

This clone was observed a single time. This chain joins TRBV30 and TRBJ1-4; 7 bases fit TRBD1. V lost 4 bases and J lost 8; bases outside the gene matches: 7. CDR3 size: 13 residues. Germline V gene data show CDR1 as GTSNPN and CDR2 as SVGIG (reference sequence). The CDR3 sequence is CAWTRDSYEKLFF. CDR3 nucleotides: TGTGCCTGGACCCGGGACAGTTACGAAAAACTGTTTTTT.

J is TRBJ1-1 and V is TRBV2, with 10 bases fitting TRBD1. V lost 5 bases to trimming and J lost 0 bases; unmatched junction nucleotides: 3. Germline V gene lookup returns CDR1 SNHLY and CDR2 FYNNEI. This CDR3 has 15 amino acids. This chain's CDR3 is CASSRDRGLNTEAFF. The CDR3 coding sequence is TGTGCCAGCAGTCGGGACAGGGGATTGAACACTGAAGCTTTCTTT.

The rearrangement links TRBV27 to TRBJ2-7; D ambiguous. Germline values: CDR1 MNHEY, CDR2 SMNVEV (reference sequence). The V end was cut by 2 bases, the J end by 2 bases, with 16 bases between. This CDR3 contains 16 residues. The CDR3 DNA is TGTGCCAGCAGTTTAAATGGCGGTTTACTGACCTACGAGCAGTACTTC. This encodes CASSLNGGLLTYEQYF.

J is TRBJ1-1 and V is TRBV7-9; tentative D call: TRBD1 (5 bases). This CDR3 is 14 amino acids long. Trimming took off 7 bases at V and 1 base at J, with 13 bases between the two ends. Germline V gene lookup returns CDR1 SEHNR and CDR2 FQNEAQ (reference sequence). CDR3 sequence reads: CASIIDSWNTEAFF. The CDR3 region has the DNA TGTGCCAGCATCATAGACAGCTGGAACACTGAAGCTTTCTTT.

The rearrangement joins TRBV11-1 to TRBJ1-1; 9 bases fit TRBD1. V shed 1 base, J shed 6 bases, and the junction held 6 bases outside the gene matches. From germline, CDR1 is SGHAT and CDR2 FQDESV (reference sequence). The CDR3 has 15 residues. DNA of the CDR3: TGTGCCAGCAGCTTAGGGGGACAGGGAGGGCCTGAAGCTTTCTTT. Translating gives CASSLGGQGGPEAFF.

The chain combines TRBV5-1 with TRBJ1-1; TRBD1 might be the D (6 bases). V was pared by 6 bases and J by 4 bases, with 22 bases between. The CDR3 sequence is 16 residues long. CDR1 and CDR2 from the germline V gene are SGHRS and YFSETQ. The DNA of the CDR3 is TGCGCCAGCATGCCAGGACAGTCCCTTCTGGGCACTGAAGCTTTCTTT. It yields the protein CASMPGQSLLGTEAFF.

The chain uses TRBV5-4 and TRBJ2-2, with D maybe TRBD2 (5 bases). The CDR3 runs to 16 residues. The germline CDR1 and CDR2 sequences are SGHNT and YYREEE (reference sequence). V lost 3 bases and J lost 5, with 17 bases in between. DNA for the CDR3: TGTGCCAGCAGCTCCTTAGAGGCCGGGGTTACCGGGGAGCTGTTTTTT. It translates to CASSSLEAGVTGELFF. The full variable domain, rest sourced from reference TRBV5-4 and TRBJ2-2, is ETGVTQSPTHLIKTRGQQVTLRCSSQSGHNTVSWYQQALGQGPQFIFQYYREEENGRGNFPPRFSGLQFPNYSSELNVNALELDDSALYLCASSSLEAGVTGELFFGEGSRLTVL.

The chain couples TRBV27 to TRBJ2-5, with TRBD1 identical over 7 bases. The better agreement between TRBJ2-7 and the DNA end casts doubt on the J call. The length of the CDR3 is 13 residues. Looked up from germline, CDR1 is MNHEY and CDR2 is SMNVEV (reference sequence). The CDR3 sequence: CATLGAGGYEQYF. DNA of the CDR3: TGTGCCACGTTAGGAGCAGGGGGTTACGAGCAGTACTTC.

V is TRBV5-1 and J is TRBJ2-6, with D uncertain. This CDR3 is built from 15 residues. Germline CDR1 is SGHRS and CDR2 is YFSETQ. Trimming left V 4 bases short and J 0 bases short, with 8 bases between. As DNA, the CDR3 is TGCGCCAGCAGCCCCAGAGGCTCTGGGGCCAACGTCCTGACTTTC. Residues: CASSPRGSGANVLTF. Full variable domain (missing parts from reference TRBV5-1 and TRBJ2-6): KAGVTQTPRYLIKTRGQQVTLSCSPISGHRSVSWYQQTPGQGLQFLFEYFSETQRNKGNFPGRFSGRQFSNSRSEMNVSTLELGDSALYLCASSPRGSGANVLTFGAGSRLTVL.

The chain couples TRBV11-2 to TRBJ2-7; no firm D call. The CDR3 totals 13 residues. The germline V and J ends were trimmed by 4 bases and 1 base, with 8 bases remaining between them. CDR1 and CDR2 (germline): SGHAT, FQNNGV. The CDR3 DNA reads TGTGCCAGCAGCTCACCCAGGTCCTACGAGCAGTACTTC. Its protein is CASSSPRSYEQYF.

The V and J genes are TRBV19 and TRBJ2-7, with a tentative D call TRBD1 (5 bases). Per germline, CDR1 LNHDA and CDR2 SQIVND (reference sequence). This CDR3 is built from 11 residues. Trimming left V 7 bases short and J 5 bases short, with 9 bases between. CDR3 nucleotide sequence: TGTGCCAGTATATGGGGCGACGAGCAGTACTTC. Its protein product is CASIWGDEQYF.

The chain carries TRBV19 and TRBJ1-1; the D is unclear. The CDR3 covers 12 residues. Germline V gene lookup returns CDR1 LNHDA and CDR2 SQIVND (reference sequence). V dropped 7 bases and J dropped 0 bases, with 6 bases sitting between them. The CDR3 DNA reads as TGTGCCAGTATCGGGATGAACACTGAAGCTTTCTTT. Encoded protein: CASIGMNTEAFF.

CDR3 nucleotides: TGTGCCAGCAGCGAGCAAGAGACCCAGTACTTC. This encodes CASSEQETQYF. The rearrangement uses TRBV7-2 and TRBJ2-5; no definite D call. With 5 bases removed from V and 2 bases from J, the gap between germline ends came to 3 bases. The CDR3 covers 11 residues. The V gene's germline CDR1 is SGHTA and CDR2 FQGNSA.

In DNA form, the CDR3 reads TGTGCCAGCAGCTTGGGGTTAGCGGGGGGGATACAAGAGACCCAGTACTTC. Encoded protein: CASSLGLAGGIQETQYF. V is TRBV5-6 and J is TRBJ2-5, with 11 nucleotides matching TRBD2. The junction had 6 bases not matched to a gene; V was cut back by 0 bases and J by 2 bases. There are 17 residues in the CDR3. Germline V lookup: CDR1 SGHDT, CDR2 YYEEEE.

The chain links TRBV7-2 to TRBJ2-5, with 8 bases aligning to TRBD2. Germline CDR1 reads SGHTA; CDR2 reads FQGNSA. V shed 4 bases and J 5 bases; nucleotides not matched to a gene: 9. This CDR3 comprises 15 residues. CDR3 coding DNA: TGTGCCAGCAGCTCTCGGGGGGGGGCCAGTGAGACCCAGTACTTC. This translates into CASSSRGGASETQYF.

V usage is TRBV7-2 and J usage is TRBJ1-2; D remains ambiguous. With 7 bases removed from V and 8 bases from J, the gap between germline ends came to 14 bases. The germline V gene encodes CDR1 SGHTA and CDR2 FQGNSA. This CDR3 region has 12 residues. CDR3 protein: CASTYNAGGYTF. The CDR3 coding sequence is TGTGCCAGCACCTACAATGCGGGGGGCTACACCTTC.

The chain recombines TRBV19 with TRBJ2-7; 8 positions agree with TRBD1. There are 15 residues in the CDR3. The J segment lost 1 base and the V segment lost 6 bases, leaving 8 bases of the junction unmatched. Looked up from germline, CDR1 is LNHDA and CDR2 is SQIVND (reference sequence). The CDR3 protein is CASRAPGGSSYEQYF. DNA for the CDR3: TGTGCCAGTAGGGCACCAGGGGGCTCTTCCTACGAGCAGTACTTC.

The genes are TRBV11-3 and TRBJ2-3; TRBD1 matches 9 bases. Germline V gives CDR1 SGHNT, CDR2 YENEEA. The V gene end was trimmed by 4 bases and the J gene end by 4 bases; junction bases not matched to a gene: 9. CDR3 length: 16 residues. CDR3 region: CASSSPQGAGADTQYF. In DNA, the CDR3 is TGTGCCAGCAGCTCCCCACAGGGGGCGGGCGCAGATACGCAGTATTTT. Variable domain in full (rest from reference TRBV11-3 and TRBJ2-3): EAGVVQSPRYKIIEKKQPVAFWCNPISGHNTLYWYLQNLGQGPELLIRYENEEAVDDSQLPKDRFSAERLKGVDSTLKIQPAELGDSAVYLCASSSPQGAGADTQYFGPGTRLTVL.

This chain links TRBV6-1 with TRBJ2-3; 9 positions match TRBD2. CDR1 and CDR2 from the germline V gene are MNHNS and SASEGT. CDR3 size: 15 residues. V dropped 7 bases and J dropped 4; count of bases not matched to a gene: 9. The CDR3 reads CASTREAGGPDTQYF. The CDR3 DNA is TGTGCCAGCACTCGGGAGGCGGGGGGGCCAGATACGCAGTATTTT.

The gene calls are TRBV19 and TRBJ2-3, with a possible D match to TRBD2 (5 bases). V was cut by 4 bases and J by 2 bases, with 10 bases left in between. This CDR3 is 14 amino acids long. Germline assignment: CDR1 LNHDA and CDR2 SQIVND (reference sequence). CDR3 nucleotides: TGTGCCAGTAGTAGTGAGGGCCCCACAGATACGCAGTATTTT. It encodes CASSSEGPTDTQYF.

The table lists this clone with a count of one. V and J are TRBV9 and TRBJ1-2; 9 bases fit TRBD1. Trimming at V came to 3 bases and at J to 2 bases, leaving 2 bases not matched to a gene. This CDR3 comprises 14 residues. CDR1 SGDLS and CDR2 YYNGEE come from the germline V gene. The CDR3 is CASSEGQGNYGYTF. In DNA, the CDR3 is TGTGCCAGCAGCGAGGGACAGGGAAACTATGGCTACACCTTC.

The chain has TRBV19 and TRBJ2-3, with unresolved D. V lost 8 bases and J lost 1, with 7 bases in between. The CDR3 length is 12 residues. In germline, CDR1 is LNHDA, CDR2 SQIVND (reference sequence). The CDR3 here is CASAYGTDTQYF. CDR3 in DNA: TGTGCCAGTGCGTACGGCACAGATACGCAGTATTTT.

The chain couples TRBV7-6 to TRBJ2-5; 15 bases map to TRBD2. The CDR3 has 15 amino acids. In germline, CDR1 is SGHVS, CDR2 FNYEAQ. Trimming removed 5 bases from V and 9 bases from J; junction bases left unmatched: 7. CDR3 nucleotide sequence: TGTGCCAGCAGCCCGGGACTAGCGGGGGGTACATCCCAGTACTTC. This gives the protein CASSPGLAGGTSQYF.

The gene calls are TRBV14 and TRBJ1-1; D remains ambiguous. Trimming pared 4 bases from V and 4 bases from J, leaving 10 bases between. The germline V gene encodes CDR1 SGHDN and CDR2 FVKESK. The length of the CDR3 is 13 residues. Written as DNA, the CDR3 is TGTGCCAGCAGCCGGAACGGAGGCACTGAAGCTTTCTTT. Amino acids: CASSRNGGTEAFF.